This T cell receptor beta chain was profiled in a study of early T cells in non-severe SARS-CoV-2 infection. Study-level information: Investigators sequenced bulk RNA drawn from unsorted whole blood, and chains remained unpaired. Study-level findings and limits: Clonotype matching in VDJdb favored anti-spike CD8 responses and did not capture private and CD4 specificities.

As part of library construction, unique molecular identifiers were attached to individual cDNA molecules. TCRdb re-called the 5' RACE reads with MiXCR, one entry per CDR3 protein. The table records about 92,000 distinct CDR3 sequences, around 16% of them present only once. The ends were cut back, 3 bases at V and 3 bases at J, with 16 bases in the middle. Germline CDR1 SGHRS, CDR2 YFSETQ. The CDR3 sequence is 16 residues long. There are many counts of this clonotype. Its target is unknown. The genes are TRBV5-1 and TRBJ2-1; D may be TRBD2 (5 bases). Sequencing was performed on whole blood. The receptor comes from an adult who was a healthcare worker with PCR-confirmed SARS-CoV-2 infection or an uninfected control (not recorded which). The CDR3 here is CASSSRRWHLYNEQFF. Here the CDR3 DNA reads TGCGCCAGCAGCTCGAGGAGGTGGCACCTCTACAATGAGCAGTTCTTC.